A single sample gave rise to the 3 T cell receptor beta chains below, sequenced in a study of CXCR3-negative and CXCR3-positive naive CD8 T cells. Each TRB cDNA library was prepared by 5' RACE (with UMI labels). With the 5' RACE reads reprocessed, TCRdb shows one record per CDR3 protein and no DNA. The sample data list tens of thousands of distinct CDR3 sequences. The sample consisted of naive CXCR3- CD8+ T cells from blood. Subset indicated: CD45RO-CCR7+CD27+CD95- naive CD8+ T cells lacking CXCR3 (TNR3-). The receptors originated from a human donor in good health. Some clones in this sample may be carry-over from other donors' samples.

The chain uses TRBV20-1 and TRBJ2-7. The CDR3 loop spans 16 amino acids. The germline V gene encodes CDR1 DFQATT and CDR2 SNEGSKA (reference sequence). This chain's CDR3 is CSARDQLAGESYEQYF.

V is TRBV5-1 and J is TRBJ2-1. The CDR3 sequence is 14 residues long. Germline values: CDR1 SGHRS, CDR2 YFSETQ. The CDR3 sequence is CASSWGVTANEQFF.

The chain uses TRBV5-6 and TRBJ2-1; TCRdb's D call, TRBD1, is unchecked because there is no DNA. The CDR3 consists of 14 residues. Germline CDR1 reads SGHDT; CDR2 reads YYEEEE. CDR3 region: CASNRDRGRDEQFF.